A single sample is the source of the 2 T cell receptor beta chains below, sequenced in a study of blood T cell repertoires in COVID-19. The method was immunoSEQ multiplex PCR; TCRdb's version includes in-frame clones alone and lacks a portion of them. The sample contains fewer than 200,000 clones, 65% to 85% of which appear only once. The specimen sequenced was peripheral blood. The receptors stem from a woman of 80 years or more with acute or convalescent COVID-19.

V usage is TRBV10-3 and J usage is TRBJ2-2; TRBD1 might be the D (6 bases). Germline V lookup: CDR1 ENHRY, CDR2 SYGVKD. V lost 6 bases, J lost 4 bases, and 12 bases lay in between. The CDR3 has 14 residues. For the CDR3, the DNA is TGTGCCATCAGGGCAGGGGCGGCCACCGGGGAGCTGTTTTTT. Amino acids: CAIRAGAATGELFF.

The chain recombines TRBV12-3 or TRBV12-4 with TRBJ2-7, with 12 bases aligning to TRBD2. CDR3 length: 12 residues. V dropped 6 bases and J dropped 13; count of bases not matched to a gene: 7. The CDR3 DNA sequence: TGTGCCAGCAGAAGCCTAGCGGGAGGGCCCTACTTC. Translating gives CASRSLAGGPYF.